This TCR beta chain was sequenced during a study of T cells after posttransplantation cyclophosphamide. Findings and caveats of the study: TRB clonality was highly associated with recipient CMV seropositivity and reactivation.

Profiling relied on immunoSEQ multiplex PCR, and the TCRdb table lists in-frame clones only, not all of them. The profile shows about 32,000 clones, roughly 90% of them singletons. Worth noting for this clone: The target antigen is unknown.

Cells defined as naive were viable CD3+CD4+ or CD3+CD8+ and CCR7+CD45RA+CD45RO-CD95-CD27+CD28+. V lost 1 base to trimming and J lost 0 bases, with 10 bases between them. This CDR3 comprises 17 residues. Germline V gene lookup returns CDR1 SGHNT and CDR2 YENEEA. What was sequenced was naive CD4+ T cells sorted from blood. The sequence was collected from a man aged 25-40 years in good health and a related stem cell transplant donor. The J gene is TRBJ2-6, the V gene TRBV11-3, with D possibly matching TRBD1 (5 bases). For the CDR3, the DNA is TGTGCCAGCAGCTTAGGGGGCAGGGCCTCTGGGGCCAACGTCCTGACTTTC. Residues: CASSLGGRASGANVLTF.